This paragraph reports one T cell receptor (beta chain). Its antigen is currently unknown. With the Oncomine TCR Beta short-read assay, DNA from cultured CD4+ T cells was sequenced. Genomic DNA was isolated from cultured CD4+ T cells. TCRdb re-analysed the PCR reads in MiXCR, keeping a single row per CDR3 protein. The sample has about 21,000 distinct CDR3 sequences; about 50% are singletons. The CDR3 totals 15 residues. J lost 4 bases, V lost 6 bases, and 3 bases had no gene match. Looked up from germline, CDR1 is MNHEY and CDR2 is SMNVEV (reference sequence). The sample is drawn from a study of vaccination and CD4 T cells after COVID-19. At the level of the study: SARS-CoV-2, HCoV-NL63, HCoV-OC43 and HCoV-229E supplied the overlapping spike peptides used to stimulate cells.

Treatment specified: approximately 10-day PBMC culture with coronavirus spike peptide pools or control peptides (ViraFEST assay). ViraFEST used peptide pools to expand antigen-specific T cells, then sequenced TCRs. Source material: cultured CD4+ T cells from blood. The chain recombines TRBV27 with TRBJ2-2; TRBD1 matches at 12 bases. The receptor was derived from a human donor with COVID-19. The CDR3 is CASSTGQGATGELFF. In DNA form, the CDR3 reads TGTGCCAGCAGCACGGGACAGGGGGCCACCGGGGAGCTGTTTTTT.